This T cell receptor beta chain was recorded in a study of blood T cell repertoires in COVID-19. Under the authors' procedure: The assay estimated nucleated cells by amplifying reference gene primers. Profiling relied on immunoSEQ multiplex PCR, and the TCRdb table lists in-frame clones only, not all of them. V and J calls and clone size come straight from that table; D and trimming were deduced from the DNA. The sample yields around 300,000 clones, 88% seen once. The CDR3 runs 17 residues. Germline V gene lookup returns CDR1 LNHDA and CDR2 SQIVND (reference sequence). Trimming cost V 5 bases and J 2 bases, with 19 bases left between them.

V and J are TRBV19 and TRBJ1-5, with D possibly matching TRBD1 (5 bases). This clonotype was sampled from a woman aged 25 to 45 who had recovered from COVID-19. Sequenced input: PBMCs or T cells enriched from blood (not recorded which). The CDR3 loop is CASSRVSGQGGNQPQHF. Here the CDR3 DNA reads TGTGCCAGTAGTCGGGTATCAGGGCAGGGTGGCAATCAGCCCCAGCATTTT. Full variable domain (rest looked up from reference TRBV19 and TRBJ1-5): DGGITQSPKYLFRKEGQNVTLSCEQNLNHDAMYWYRQDPGQGLRLIYYSQIVNDFQKGDIAEGYSVSREKKESFPLTVTSAQKNPTAFYLCASSRVSGQGGNQPQHFGDGTRLSIL.